The 10 T cell receptor beta chains in this list originate from one sample, sequenced in a study of prognosis after radiotherapy for stage I lung cancer. TCR beta CDR3 amplification from genomic DNA was performed by two-round multiplex PCR. It was primers specific to each TRBV and TRBJ gene that first-round PCR used. TCRdb processed the multiplex PCR reads anew with MiXCR; each CDR3 protein has one entry. The data show some 39,000 distinct CDR3 sequences, approximately 25% seen once. The source was PBMCs, collected before or after stereotactic body radiation therapy (not recorded which). These receptors were taken from a donor aged 50 or older with non-small cell lung cancer.

This clonotype was observed many times. V and J are TRBV4-1 and TRBJ1-1; 11 positions match TRBD1. The V segment lost 11 bases and the J segment 10 bases; nucleotides outside the gene matches: 12. This CDR3 comprises 13 residues. From germline, CDR1 is MGHRA and CDR2 YSYEKL. CDR3 residues: CAGATDRGRRAFF. DNA for the CDR3: TGCGCCGGAGCCACGGACAGGGGGCGTCGAGCTTTCTTT.

This clonotype was seen repeatedly, ten times or more. The chain links TRBV30 to TRBJ1-1; 9 bases align to TRBD1. Germline V lookup: CDR1 GTSNPN, CDR2 SVGIG (reference sequence). The CDR3 is 13 amino acids. V lost 8 bases and J lost 3; bases outside the gene matches: 7. CDR3: CAGGQGTYTEAFF. The DNA for the CDR3 is TGTGCCGGTGGACAGGGGACGTACACTGAAGCTTTCTTT. Looking up the rest from reference TRBV30 and TRBJ1-1 gives the full variable domain: SQTIHQWPATLVQPVGSPLSLECTVEGTSNPNLYWYRQAAGRGLQLLFYSVGIGQISSEVPQNLSASRPQDRQFILSSKKLLLSDSGFYLCAGGQGTYTEAFFGQGTRLTVV.

Many counts were recorded for this clonotype. This rearrangement joins TRBV18 to TRBJ1-1, with D maybe TRBD1 (5 bases). Germline values: CDR1 KGHSH, CDR2 LQKENI. V dropped 3 bases and J dropped 3 bases, with 8 bases sitting between them. The CDR3 is 13 residues long. The CDR3 is CASSPGAYTEAFF. CDR3 nucleotide sequence: TGTGCCAGCTCACCCGGGGCATACACTGAAGCTTTCTTT. Drawing the rest from reference TRBV18 and TRBJ1-1, the complete variable domain is NAGVMQNPRHLVRRRGQEARLRCSPMKGHSHVYWYRQLPEEGLKFMVYLQKENIIDESGMPKERFSAEFPKEGPSILRIQQVVRGDSAAYFCASSPGAYTEAFFGQGTRLTVV.

Many counts were recorded for this clonotype. The chain uses TRBV20-1 and TRBJ2-3; 9 bases map to TRBD2. Germline CDR1 DFQATT, CDR2 SNEGSKA (reference sequence). CDR3 length: 16 amino acids. V trimming: 5 bases; J trimming: 3 bases; junction bases outside the gene matches: 12. The CDR3 nucleotides read TGCAGTGCTGGAAAGGTCGCGGGAGGGCCAACAGATACGCAGTATTTT. Amino acid sequence: CSAGKVAGGPTDTQYF.

This clonotype was counted many times. The V gene is TRBV6-5, the J gene TRBJ1-6; no clear D gene. CDR3 size: 17 residues. CDR1 MNHEY and CDR2 SVGAGI come from the germline V gene. V was pared by 0 bases and J by 8 bases, with 17 bases between. The CDR3 here is CASSYSLRVTGDSPLHF. CDR3 nucleotide sequence: TGTGCCAGCAGTTACTCTTTAAGGGTAACCGGGGATTCACCCCTCCACTTT.

This clonotype was found many times. This sequence joins TRBV28 and TRBJ2-7; 8 positions match TRBD1. V lost 5 bases and J lost 4; bases outside the gene matches: 4. This CDR3 has 13 amino acids. Germline CDR1 and CDR2: MDHEN and SYDVKM. CDR3 residues: CASSRTGLYEQYF. CDR3 DNA: TGTGCCAGCAGTCGGACAGGGTTGTACGAGCAGTACTTC. Supplemented by reference TRBV28 and TRBJ2-7, the full variable domain reads DVKVTQSSRYLVKRTGEKVFLECVQDMDHENMFWYRQDPGLGLRLIYFSYDVKMKEKGDIPEGYSVSREKKERFSLILESASTNQTSMYLCASSRTGLYEQYFGPGTRLTVT.

This clonotype was picked up many times. The DNA for the CDR3 is TGCAGTGCTAGAGGCCAGAGAAATCAGCCCCAGCATTTT. It codes for CSARGQRNQPQHF. The V call is TRBV20-1, the J call TRBJ1-5; D gene unclear. Germline-derived CDR1 and CDR2 are DFQATT and SNEGSKA (reference sequence). V gave up 1 base and J gave up 4 bases, with 8 bases separating them. CDR3 length equals 13 residues.

This clonotype was seen repeatedly, ten times or more. The chain has TRBV9 and TRBJ1-2; unclear D gene. V was trimmed by 0 bases and J by 0 bases, leaving 6 bases between them. This CDR3 spans 14 amino acids. Looked up from germline, CDR1 is SGDLS and CDR2 is YYNGEE. The CDR3 DNA reads as TGTGCCAGCAGCGTAGCTACGGCTAACTATGGCTACACCTTC. It translates to CASSVATANYGYTF.

This clonotype was seen a single time. This likely came from a read error, as a far larger clone is one base away. The V gene is TRBV5-6, the J gene TRBJ2-7; no clear D. The germline V and J ends were trimmed by 4 bases and 1 base, with 15 bases remaining between them. The V gene's germline CDR1 is SGHDT and CDR2 YYEEEE. The CDR3 spans 15 residues. The CDR3 sequence: CASSPPHGMSYEQYF. CDR3 DNA: TGTGCCAGCAGCCCCCCGCACGGTATGTCCTACGAGCAGTACTTC.

As concerns this clonotype: At one end the junction does not follow the germline gene, possibly because of a read error. V and J are TRBV28 and TRBJ2-1; the match to TRBD2 covers 9 bases. The CDR3 extends over 15 amino acids. CDR1 is MDHEN, CDR2 SYDVKM, per germline. The CDR3 DNA follows: TGTGCCAGCAGTTCCGGGACTAGCTGGAGGGCCCTAGTGTACTTC. Translating it yields CASSSGTSWRALVYF.